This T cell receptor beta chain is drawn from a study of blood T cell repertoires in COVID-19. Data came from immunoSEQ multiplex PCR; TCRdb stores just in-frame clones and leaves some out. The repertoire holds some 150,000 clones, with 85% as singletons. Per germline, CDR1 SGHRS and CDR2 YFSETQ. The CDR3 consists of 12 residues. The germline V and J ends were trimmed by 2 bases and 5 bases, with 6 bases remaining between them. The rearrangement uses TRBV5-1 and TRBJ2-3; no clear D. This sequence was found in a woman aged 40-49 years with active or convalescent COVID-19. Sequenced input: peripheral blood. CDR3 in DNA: TGCGCCAGCAGCTTCTCCCGAGATACGCAGTATTTT. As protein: CASSFSRDTQYF.